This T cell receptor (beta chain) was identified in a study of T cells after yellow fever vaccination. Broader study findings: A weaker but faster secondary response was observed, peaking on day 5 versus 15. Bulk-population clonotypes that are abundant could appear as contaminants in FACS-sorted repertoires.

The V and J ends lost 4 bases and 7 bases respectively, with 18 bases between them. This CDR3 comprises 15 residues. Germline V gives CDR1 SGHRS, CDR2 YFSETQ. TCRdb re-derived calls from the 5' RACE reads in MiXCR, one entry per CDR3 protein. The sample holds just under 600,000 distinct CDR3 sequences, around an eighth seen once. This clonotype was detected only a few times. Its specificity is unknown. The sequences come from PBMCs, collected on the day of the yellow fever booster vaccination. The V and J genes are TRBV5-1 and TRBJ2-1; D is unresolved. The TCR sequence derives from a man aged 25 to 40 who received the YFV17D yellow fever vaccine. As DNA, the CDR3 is TGCGCCAGCAGCGCTGGACGGGCCGCAGTGAATGAGCAGTTCTTC. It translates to CASSAGRAAVNEQFF.